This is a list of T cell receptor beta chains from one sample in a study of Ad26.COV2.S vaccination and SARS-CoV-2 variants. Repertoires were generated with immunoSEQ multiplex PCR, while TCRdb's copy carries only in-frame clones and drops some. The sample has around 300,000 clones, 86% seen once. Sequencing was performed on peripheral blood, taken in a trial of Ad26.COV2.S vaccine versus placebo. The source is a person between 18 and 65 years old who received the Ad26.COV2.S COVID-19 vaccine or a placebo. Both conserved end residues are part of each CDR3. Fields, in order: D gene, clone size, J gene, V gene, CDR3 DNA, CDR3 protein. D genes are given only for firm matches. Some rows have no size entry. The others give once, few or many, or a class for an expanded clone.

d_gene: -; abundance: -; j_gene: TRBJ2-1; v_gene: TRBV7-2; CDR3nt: TGTGCCAGCAGCCGGGACTTCCAGGAGCAGTTCTTC; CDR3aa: CASSRDFQEQFF
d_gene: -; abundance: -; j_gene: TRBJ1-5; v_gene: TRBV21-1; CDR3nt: TGTGCCAGCACCTTTCCCAGGGTAGGCAATCAGCCCCAGCATTTT; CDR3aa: CASTFPRVGNQPQHF
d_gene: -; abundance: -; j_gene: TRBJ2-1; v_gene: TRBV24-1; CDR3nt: TGTGCCACCAGCCAAAGCGTCGTCGATGAGCAGTTCTTC; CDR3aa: CATSQSVVDEQFF
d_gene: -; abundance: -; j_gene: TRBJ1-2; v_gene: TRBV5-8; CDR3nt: TGTGCCAGCAGCTTTCCGGGACTCACCTTC; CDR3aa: CASSFPGLTF
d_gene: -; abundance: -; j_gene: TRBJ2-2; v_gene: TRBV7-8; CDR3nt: TGTGCCAGCAGCCTCCAGCGTAGCGGGGAGCTGTTTTTT; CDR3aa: CASSLQRSGELFF
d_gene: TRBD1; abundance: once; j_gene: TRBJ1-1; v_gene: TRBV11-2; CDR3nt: TGTGCCAGCAGCTTAGATCTACAGGGGACAGCTTTCTTT; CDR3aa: CASSLDLQGTAFF
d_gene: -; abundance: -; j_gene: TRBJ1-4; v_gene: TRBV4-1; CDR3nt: TGCGCCAGCAGCCAAGATCTGCAGGGGAATTATGCAACTAATGAAAAACTGTTTTTT; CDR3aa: CASSQDLQGNYATNEKLFF
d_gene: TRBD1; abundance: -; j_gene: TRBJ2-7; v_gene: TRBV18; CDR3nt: TGTGCCAGCTCACCCGGACAGGACTACGAGCAGTACTTC; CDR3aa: CASSPGQDYEQYF
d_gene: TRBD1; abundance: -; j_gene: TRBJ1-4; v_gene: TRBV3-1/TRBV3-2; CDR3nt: TGTGCCAGCAGCCAAGGGGGACAGGGGTTTGAAAAACTGTTTTTT; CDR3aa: CASSQGGQGFEKLFF
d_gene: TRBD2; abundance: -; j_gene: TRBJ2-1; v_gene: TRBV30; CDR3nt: TGTGCCTGGAAGCTTGGGCTAGCGGAATTAGGTGAGCAGTTCTTC; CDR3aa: CAWKLGLAELGEQFF
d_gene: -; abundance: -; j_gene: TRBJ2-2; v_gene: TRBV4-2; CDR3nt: TGTGCCAGCAGCCAAGACGGGCCGCGGAACGGGGAGCTGTTTTTT; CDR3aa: CASSQDGPRNGELFF
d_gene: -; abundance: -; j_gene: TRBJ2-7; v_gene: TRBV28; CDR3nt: TGTGCCAGCAGCCAAAGTTGGGTCTCTTCCTACGAGCAGTACTTC; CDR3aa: CASSQSWVSSYEQYF
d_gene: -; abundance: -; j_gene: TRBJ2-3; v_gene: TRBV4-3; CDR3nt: TGCGCCAGCAGCTCACATATGGTCCCTGGCACAGATACGCAGTATTTT; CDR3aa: CASSSHMVPGTDTQYF
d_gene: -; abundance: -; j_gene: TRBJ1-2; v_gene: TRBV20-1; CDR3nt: TGCAGTGCCTACGCCTACGATGGCTACACCTTC; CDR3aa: CSAYAYDGYTF
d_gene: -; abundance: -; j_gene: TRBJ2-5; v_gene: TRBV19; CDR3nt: TGTGCCAGTAGTCCCGGGACCACCTGGCCGCAAGAGACCCAGTACTTC; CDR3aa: CASSPGTTWPQETQYF
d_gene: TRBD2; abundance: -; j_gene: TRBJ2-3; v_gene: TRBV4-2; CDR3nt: TGTGCCAGCAGCCAGGCCCTAGCGGGGGGGGCAGATACGCAGTATTTT; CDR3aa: CASSQALAGGADTQYF